Listed below are T cell receptor beta chains from one sample, sequenced in a study of T cells after somatic rescue of genetic block. Clones were read by immunoSEQ multiplex PCR, and TCRdb kept only the in-frame ones, dropping some. The sample contains roughly 120,000 clones, around nine tenths of which appear only once. Sequencing used peripheral blood mononuclear cells (PBMCs). These TCRs come from a woman between 18 and 29 years old. Each CDR3 is given with its conserved first and last residue. The order of the fields is J gene, V gene, D gene, CDR3 length, CDR3 protein, CDR3 DNA. The D gene is left open where the match is weak.

j_call: TRBJ2-2
v_call: TRBV27
d_call: -
cdr3_length: 13
cdr3_aa: CASSLPLTGELFF
cdr3_nt: TGTGCCAGCAGTTTACCTCTCACCGGGGAGCTGTTTTTT

j_call: TRBJ2-7
v_call: TRBV7-2
d_call: -
cdr3_length: 11
cdr3_aa: CASSSFYEQYF
cdr3_nt: TGTGCCAGCAGCTCTTTCTACGAGCAGTACTTC

j_call: TRBJ1-1
v_call: TRBV13
d_call: -
cdr3_length: 19
cdr3_aa: CASSPPPAAGRGRNTEAFF
cdr3_nt: TGTGCCAGCAGCCCACCCCCCGCGGCAGGGCGTGGGAGAAACACTGAAGCTTTCTTT

j_call: TRBJ1-1
v_call: TRBV14
d_call: -
cdr3_length: 13
cdr3_aa: CASSPRVRTEAFF
cdr3_nt: TGTGCCAGCAGCCCCAGGGTAAGGACTGAAGCTTTCTTT

j_call: TRBJ1-2
v_call: TRBV7-2
d_call: -
cdr3_length: 14
cdr3_aa: CASSLSGASYGYTF
cdr3_nt: TGTGCCAGCAGCTTATCAGGGGCGAGCTATGGCTACACCTTC

j_call: TRBJ2-7
v_call: TRBV5-6
d_call: -
cdr3_length: 13
cdr3_aa: CASSLRRAYEQYF
cdr3_nt: TGTGCCAGCAGCTTGCGACGTGCCTACGAGCAGTACTTC

j_call: TRBJ2-7
v_call: TRBV9
d_call: TRBD2
cdr3_length: 16
cdr3_aa: CASSVSGTSGRSEQYF
cdr3_nt: TGTGCCAGCAGCGTCTCCGGGACTAGCGGTCGGAGCGAGCAGTACTTC

j_call: TRBJ1-4
v_call: TRBV19
d_call: TRBD1
cdr3_length: 13
cdr3_aa: CATRDRESEKLFF
cdr3_nt: TGTGCCACCCGGGACAGGGAGAGTGAAAAACTGTTTTTT

j_call: TRBJ2-3
v_call: TRBV18
d_call: -
cdr3_length: 16
cdr3_aa: CASSPYLAGSTDTQYF
cdr3_nt: TGTGCCAGCTCACCGTACCTCGCGGGCAGCACAGATACGCAGTATTTT

j_call: TRBJ1-1
v_call: TRBV7-9
d_call: -
cdr3_length: 13
cdr3_aa: CASSLQGNTEAFF
cdr3_nt: TGTGCCAGCAGCTTGCAGGGCAACACTGAAGCTTTCTTT